Each of the 10 T cell receptor beta chains below was sequenced from the same sample in a study of blood T cell repertoires in COVID-19 (dated by TCRdb to about 2020). Receptor amplification or capture employed the immunoSEQ multiplex PCR assay. TCRdb stores this immuneACCESS table with in-frame sequences only. Part of the clones is absent; in the studies checked, under half of the shortfall reflects unresolved V genes, and no reason is known for the rest. For this sample the table gives around 160,000 clones, of which roughly 87% were detected only once. The ten largest clones take up roughly 11% of the sample. The sample was PBMCs or T cells enriched from blood (not recorded which). Receptors were obtained from a man aged 50-59 years who had recovered from COVID-19.

The rearrangement links TRBV5-6 to TRBJ2-5; D possibly corresponds to TRBD1 (5 bases). Germline CDR1 is SGHDT and CDR2 is YYEEEE. CDR3 size: 15 residues. V was cut by 4 bases and J by 5 bases, with 18 bases left in between. The CDR3, as DNA: TGTGCCAGCAGCCCAAGCCAGGGAAGGGCGGAGACCCAGTACTTC. Residues: CASSPSQGRAETQYF.

The chain joins TRBV25-1 to TRBJ2-7; possibly TRBD2 for D (6 bases). This CDR3 has 14 amino acids. Trimming left V 2 bases short and J 5 bases short, with 13 bases between. CDR1 is MGHDK, CDR2 SYGVNS, per germline. The CDR3 region has the DNA TGTGCCAGCAGTGAAGTGGCGGGGAACCACGAGCAGTACTTC. This sequence encodes CASSEVAGNHEQYF.

The rearrangement links TRBV5-4 to TRBJ2-2; D is possibly TRBD2 (6 bases). The germline V gene encodes CDR1 SGHNT and CDR2 YYREEE (reference sequence). CDR3 size: 16 residues. V was trimmed by 5 bases and J by 2 bases, leaving 16 bases between them. CDR3 DNA: TGTGCCAGCAGGGGAGAGGGACTGATAAACACCGGGGAGCTGTTTTTT. Amino acids: CASRGEGLINTGELFF.

The genes are TRBV10-3 and TRBJ2-1; 13 bases align to TRBD2. Trimming removed 6 bases from V and 6 bases from J; junction bases left unmatched: 17. The length of the CDR3 is 19 residues. Germline V gene data show CDR1 as ENHRY and CDR2 as SYGVKD. The CDR3 DNA reads as TGTGCCATCAGCCGAGACACTAGCGGGGGGGCCGGCGGCTTCAATGAGCAGTTCTTC. The encoded protein is CAISRDTSGGAGGFNEQFF.

The rearrangement joins TRBV7-8 to TRBJ2-5, with 11 positions matching TRBD2. Germline V lookup: CDR1 SGHVS, CDR2 FQNEAQ. The length of the CDR3 is 16 residues. After removal of 4 bases from V and 4 bases from J, the junction contained 8 bases not matched to a gene. This CDR3 reads CASSSIAGGPIETQYF. The CDR3 bases are TGTGCCAGCAGCTCCATAGCGGGAGGGCCGATAGAGACCCAGTACTTC.

The DNA of the CDR3 is TGCGCCAGCAGCTTTGGGAGTAAAGAGACCCAGTACTTC. Translated: CASSFGSKETQYF. V and J are TRBV5-1 and TRBJ2-5; D might be TRBD2 (5 bases). This CDR3 region has 13 residues. The V end lost 2 bases, the J end lost 3 bases, and 8 bases lay between the germline ends. Germline-derived CDR1 and CDR2 are SGHRS and YFSETQ.

The V gene is TRBV5-1, the J gene TRBJ2-1; TRBD2 aligns across 11 bases. The CDR3 is 16 amino acids. The junction had 6 bases not matched to a gene; V was cut back by 4 bases and J by 3 bases. Germline V gene lookup returns CDR1 SGHRS and CDR2 YFSETQ. The DNA of the CDR3 is TGCGCCAGCAGCGCACTACTAGCGGGGGACTACAATGAGCAGTTCTTC. This sequence encodes CASSALLAGDYNEQFF.

The rearrangement joins TRBV10-2 to TRBJ1-2; no firm D call. CDR1 is WSHSY and CDR2 is SAAADI in the germline V gene. Trimming left V 3 bases short and J 3 bases short, with 14 bases between. CDR3 length: 15 residues. The CDR3 DNA reads as TGCGCCAGCAGTGATCCGGGTTTCCCGGACTATGGCTACACCTTC. It yields the protein CASSDPGFPDYGYTF.

The V and J genes are TRBV2 and TRBJ1-1, with D perhaps matching TRBD1 (5 bases). The V end lost 6 bases, the J end lost 1 base, and 9 bases lay between the germline ends. The CDR3 sequence is 13 residues long. CDR1 SNHLY and CDR2 FYNNEI come from the germline V gene. The CDR3 is CASRKQGNTEAFF. DNA of the CDR3: TGTGCCAGCAGAAAGCAGGGGAACACTGAAGCTTTCTTT. Complete variable domain (other parts from reference TRBV2 and TRBJ1-1): EPEVTQTPSHQVTQMGQEVILRCVPISNHLYFYWYRQILGQKVEFLVSFYNNEISEKSEIFDDQFSVERPDGSNFTLKIRSTKLEDSAMYFCASRKQGNTEAFFGQGTRLTVV.

This chain uses TRBV7-2 with TRBJ2-3; 8 positions agree with TRBD2. This CDR3 comprises 15 residues. V lost 5 bases to trimming and J lost 1 base; unmatched junction nucleotides: 5. Germline V CDR1 and CDR2: SGHTA, FQGNSA. CDR3 loop: CASSPGGFRTDTQYF. The CDR3 DNA sequence: TGTGCCAGCAGCCCGGGGGGGTTTCGCACAGATACGCAGTATTTT. The full variable domain, with the rest looked up from reference TRBV7-2 and TRBJ2-3, is GAGVSQSPSNKVTEKGKDVELRCDPISGHTALYWYRQSLGQGLEFLIYFQGNSAPDKSGLPSDRFSAERTGGSVSTLTIQRTQQEDSAVYLCASSPGGFRTDTQYFGPGTRLTVL.